Below, 27 T cell receptor beta chains from the same sample are listed, as sequenced in a study of beta chain features in type 1 diabetes. The study reverse transcribed the entire isolated RNA, so it sequenced expressed TCRB transcripts. Method: immunoSEQ multiplex PCR; TCRdb's copy keeps in-frame clones and lacks some. This table has hundreds of thousands of clones, around 28% appearing once. Material for sequencing was naive CD4+ T cells from blood. The receptors were gathered from a man aged 18 to 30 in good health.

This clone was detected only a few times. The sample holds other DNA sequences that translate to the same CDR3. The chain combines TRBV25-1 with TRBJ1-1; a possible D gene is TRBD1 (5 bases). The CDR3 extends over 11 amino acids. The V end lost 6 bases, the J end lost 5 bases, and 7 bases lay between the germline ends. Germline CDR1 and CDR2: MGHDK and SYGVNS. The CDR3 here is CASREGTEAFF. CDR3 nucleotides: TGTGCCAGCAGGGAGGGGACTGAAGCTTTCTTT.

This clone was detected a few times. This chain connects TRBV2 to TRBJ1-5; D is undetermined. The V end was cut by 0 bases, the J end by 4 bases, with 10 bases between. This CDR3 spans 15 amino acids. Germline values: CDR1 SNHLY, CDR2 FYNNEI. CDR3 in DNA: TGTGCCAGCAGTGAAGCGCTTCAGTGGAATCAGCCCCAGCATTTT. It is translated as CASSEALQWNQPQHF.

CDR3 region: CASSLARLNYGYTF. Written as DNA, the CDR3 is TGTGCCAGCAGCTTAGCACGTCTAAACTATGGCTACACCTTC. The chain links TRBV7-9 to TRBJ1-2; D gene uncertain. Per the germline V gene, CDR1 is SEHNR and CDR2 is FQNEAQ (reference sequence). V was clipped by 0 bases and J by 2 bases, with 7 bases between them. This CDR3 spans 14 amino acids.

This rearrangement joins TRBV9 to TRBJ2-7; 7 nucleotides line up with TRBD2. The CDR3 length is 16 residues. From germline, CDR1 is SGDLS and CDR2 YYNGEE. V shed 0 bases, J shed 0 bases, and the junction held 6 bases outside the gene matches. This CDR3 is CASSVGGRDASYEQYF. The CDR3 DNA sequence: TGTGCCAGCAGCGTAGGTGGGAGGGACGCCTCCTACGAGCAGTACTTC.

The table lists this clone with a few counts. The chain uses TRBV29-1 and TRBJ2-5; TRBD1 might be the D (6 bases). Between the trimmed V and J ends, which lost 5 bases and 3 bases, there was a span of 10 bases. This CDR3 has 12 amino acids. From germline, CDR1 is SQVTM and CDR2 ANQGSEA. The CDR3 here is CSVLSGEETQYF. The CDR3 bases are TGCAGCGTTCTATCAGGGGAAGAGACCCAGTACTTC.

In this sample, this clone turned up a few times. The chain uses TRBV6-1 and TRBJ1-2, with D unresolved. Trimming stripped 2 bases from V and 4 bases from J, with 11 bases between. CDR1 is MNHNS, CDR2 SASEGT, per germline. The CDR3 is 14 residues long. As DNA, the CDR3 is TGTGCCAGCAGTGAACCCCAGGTCGGCTATGGCTACACCTTC. It yields the protein CASSEPQVGYGYTF.

The genes are TRBV19 and TRBJ2-7; no firm D call. Germline V lookup: CDR1 LNHDA, CDR2 SQIVND (reference sequence). The CDR3 extends over 13 amino acids. V shed 5 bases and J shed 6 bases, with 14 bases lying between them. CDR3 in amino acids: CASSSRPVGEQYF. CDR3 DNA sequence: TGTGCCAGTAGTTCAAGACCAGTCGGCGAGCAGTACTTC. The full variable domain, its missing parts supplied by reference TRBV19 and TRBJ2-7, is DGGITQSPKYLFRKEGQNVTLSCEQNLNHDAMYWYRQDPGQGLRLIYYSQIVNDFQKGDIAEGYSVSREKKESFPLTVTSAQKNPTAFYLCASSSRPVGEQYFGPGTRLTVT.

This clone was found a few times. The CDR3 reads CAWSVRRVDYEQYF. In nucleotides, the CDR3 is TGTGCCTGGAGTGTACGTCGGGTTGACTACGAGCAGTACTTC. The chain carries TRBV30 and TRBJ2-7; the D is unclear. V was clipped by 0 bases and J by 3 bases, with 12 bases between them. Germline CDR1 GTSNPN, CDR2 SVGIG (reference sequence). The CDR3 has 14 residues.

V and J are TRBV18 and TRBJ2-3; the match to TRBD1 covers 9 bases. V trimming: 1 base; J trimming: 4 bases; junction bases outside the gene matches: 3. The length of the CDR3 is 15 residues. Germline CDR1 is KGHSH and CDR2 is LQKENI. CDR3 in amino acids: CASSPRDRDPDTQYF. The CDR3 region has the DNA TGTGCCAGCTCACCACGGGACAGGGACCCAGATACGCAGTATTTT.

This clone occurred a few times. The genes are TRBV19 and TRBJ2-1; D possibly corresponds to TRBD1 (5 bases). The CDR3 consists of 14 residues. Trimming cost V 2 bases and J 7 bases, with 12 bases left between them. Germline V gene sequence: CDR1 LNHDA, CDR2 SQIVND (reference sequence). The CDR3 sequence: CASSIQGSKNEQFF. The CDR3 nucleotides are TGTGCCAGTAGTATACAGGGAAGTAAAAATGAGCAGTTCTTC.

A few counts support this clone. This chain joins TRBV28 and TRBJ2-7; no firm D call. Germline V gene data show CDR1 as MDHEN and CDR2 as SYDVKM. The CDR3 length is 14 residues. Trimming left V 3 bases short and J 0 bases short, with 9 bases between. CDR3 nucleotides: TGTGCCAGCAGTTTGGTGACTCACTCCTACGAGCAGTACTTC. Its translation: CASSLVTHSYEQYF.

This clone appeared a single time. The chain couples TRBV19 to TRBJ2-7, with 11 nucleotides matching TRBD2. V shed 7 bases, J shed 5 bases, and the junction held 7 bases outside the gene matches. The germline V gene encodes CDR1 LNHDA and CDR2 SQIVND (reference sequence). The CDR3 length is 14 residues. The CDR3 coding sequence is TGTGCCAGTAATGCCGGGACTAGCGGCCACGAGCAGTACTTC. Translated, it gives CASNAGTSGHEQYF.

In this sample, this clone turned up a few times. The chain carries TRBV5-1 and TRBJ2-1; 9 positions match TRBD2. Trimming cost V 0 bases and J 6 bases; bases outside gene matches: 7. The V gene's germline CDR1 is SGHRS and CDR2 YFSETQ. The CDR3 contains 16 residues. CDR3 amino acids: CASSLVAGGPGNEQFF. The DNA for the CDR3 is TGCGCCAGCAGCTTGGTGGCGGGAGGGCCGGGCAATGAGCAGTTCTTC.

This clone was counted between two and nine times. The CDR3 DNA reads as TGTGCCAGCAGCTCCTCCCGGGGGAGCTTCTACAATGAGCAGTTCTTC. Encoded protein: CASSSSRGSFYNEQFF. The chain uses TRBV7-2 and TRBJ2-1; possible D gene TRBD2, 6 bases. In germline, CDR1 is SGHTA, CDR2 FQGNSA. V gave up 4 bases and J gave up 3 bases, with 16 bases separating them. The CDR3 is made up of 16 amino acids.

This clone has more than one count but fewer than ten. CDR3 sequence: CASKEVRGASNQPQHF. CDR3 nucleotides: TGTGCCAGCAAGGAGGTGCGGGGGGCGAGCAATCAGCCCCAGCATTTT. The chain links TRBV2 to TRBJ1-5; TRBD1 might be the D (6 bases). V was trimmed by 7 bases and J by 1 base, leaving 17 bases between them. Germline assignment: CDR1 SNHLY and CDR2 FYNNEI. The CDR3 runs to 16 residues.

V is TRBV10-3 and J is TRBJ2-7; 7 bases line up with TRBD2. The V gene end was trimmed by 2 bases and the J gene end by 1 base; junction bases not matched to a gene: 5. The germline gives CDR1 ENHRY, CDR2 SYGVKD. The CDR3 contains 15 residues. CDR3 DNA: TGTGCCATCAGTGAGGGCGCTAGCGGATCCTACGAGCAGTACTTC. This sequence encodes CAISEGASGSYEQYF.

This clone was picked up a small number of times. The chain joins TRBV10-3 to TRBJ2-7; 8 positions match TRBD2. V was pared by 3 bases and J by 2 bases, with 6 bases of the junction left unmatched. The CDR3 length is 15 residues. CDR1 is ENHRY and CDR2 is SYGVKD in the germline V gene. The CDR3 nucleotides read TGTGCCATCAGTGACGGAAGCGGGAGAACCTACGAGCAGTACTTC. This translates into CAISDGSGRTYEQYF.

The gene calls are TRBV6-5 and TRBJ2-6; no definite D call. The V end was cut by 6 bases, the J end by 1 base, with 10 bases between. The germline V gene has CDR1 MNHEY and CDR2 SVGAGI. The CDR3 loop spans 15 amino acids. CDR3 amino acids: CASSLHFSGANVLTF. The CDR3, as DNA: TGTGCCAGCAGCTTACACTTTTCTGGGGCCAACGTCCTGACTTTC.

This clone was recorded a few times. The germline gene is not matched at one end of the junction; a read error may be the cause. This chain connects TRBV27 to TRBJ2-5, with D unclear. This CDR3 spans 16 amino acids. Germline assignment: CDR1 MNHEY and CDR2 SMNVEV (reference sequence). The CDR3 sequence is CASRPLGPWFESMGHF. As DNA, the CDR3 is TGTGCCAGCAGGCCCTTAGGCCCGTGGTTCGAAAGCATGGGCCACTTC.

The chain joins TRBV27 to TRBJ2-1; 11 bases map to TRBD2. This CDR3 contains 17 residues. Germline V gene sequence: CDR1 MNHEY, CDR2 SMNVEV (reference sequence). The junction had 10 bases not matched to a gene; V was cut back by 5 bases and J by 4 bases. This chain's CDR3 is CASSPRTSGLIYNEQFF. CDR3 bases: TGTGCCAGCAGTCCCCGGACTAGCGGGCTAATATACAATGAGCAGTTCTTC.

The chain is built from TRBV7-9 and TRBJ2-7; 9 bases agree with TRBD2. The V gene end was trimmed by 5 bases and the J gene end by 1 base; junction bases not matched to a gene: 3. Looked up from germline, CDR1 is SEHNR and CDR2 is FQNEAQ (reference sequence). CDR3 length: 14 residues. The CDR3 coding sequence is TGTGCCAGCAGCCGACTAGCGGATTCCTACGAGCAGTACTTC. Amino acid sequence: CASSRLADSYEQYF.

This clone was seen only a few times. The rearrangement uses TRBV29-1 and TRBJ1-2; D is unresolved. CDR3 length: 13 amino acids. Trimming shortened V by 6 bases and J by 6 bases, and 17 bases separated the two germline ends. Germline lookup yields CDR1 SQVTM and CDR2 ANQGSEA. The CDR3 spells CSVAGRLVDGYTF. The CDR3 DNA reads as TGCAGCGTCGCCGGACGGCTCGTGGATGGCTACACCTTC.

This clone has only a few counts. The chain has TRBV9 and TRBJ2-3; D uncertain. The CDR3 loop spans 14 amino acids. The ends were cut back, 2 bases at V and 3 bases at J, with 10 bases in the middle. Germline values: CDR1 SGDLS, CDR2 YYNGEE. The CDR3 bases are TGTGCCAGCAGCGTGCTGATAAAAACAGATACGCAGTATTTT. The encoded protein is CASSVLIKTDTQYF.

The DNA for the CDR3 is TGCGCCAGCAGCCAAGATTCTGGGGGGAGAGAGCAGTACTTC. Protein product: CASSQDSGGREQYF. The rearrangement uses TRBV4-1 and TRBJ2-7; TRBD2 is a possible D gene (6 bases). V lost 0 bases, J lost 7 bases, and 13 bases lay in between. CDR3 length equals 14 residues. Germline CDR1 and CDR2: MGHRA and YSYEKL.

This clone was counted between two and nine times. The genes are TRBV7-9 and TRBJ1-1; possible D gene TRBD1, 5 bases. CDR1 and CDR2 from the germline V gene are SEHNR and FQNEAQ (reference sequence). The CDR3 spans 14 residues. Trimming took 10 bases from V and 4 from J, leaving 19 bases between them. This chain's CDR3 is CATLPTTGATEAFF. CDR3 DNA sequence: TGTGCCACCCTCCCTACAACCGGGGCCACTGAAGCTTTCTTT.

The rearrangement links TRBV30 to TRBJ1-3; D is unresolved. Germline V CDR1 and CDR2: GTSNPN, SVGIG (reference sequence). The V end lost 0 bases, the J end lost 7 bases, and 7 bases lay between the germline ends. The length of the CDR3 is 12 residues. The CDR3: CAWSVIRNTIYF. DNA of the CDR3: TGTGCCTGGAGTGTAATCCGGAACACCATATATTTT.

This clone was counted between two and nine times. V is TRBV19 and J is TRBJ2-4, with D unclear. The V end lost 6 bases, the J end lost 0 bases, and 12 bases lay between the germline ends. Germline assignment: CDR1 LNHDA and CDR2 SQIVND (reference sequence). The CDR3 runs 15 residues. Here the CDR3 DNA reads TGTGCCAGTAGCATGGGTGGAGTAGCCAAAAACATTCAGTACTTC. This encodes CASSMGGVAKNIQYF.